The TCR beta chain described here comes from a study of cytomegalovirus exposure and HLA in healthy donors. The CDR3 is made up of 18 amino acids. Study results and caveats: Another analysis was done later, and it associated fewer than 20,000 TCR beta sequences with HLA alleles at 0.05 false discovery rate. By a later analysis, the bulk of CMV-associated TCR beta chains appeared HLA-restricted. Later analysis placed DRB1 highest and HLA-C lowest in TCR association rates, which differed by HLA locus.

Researchers ran the PCR with 60 Vbeta and 13 Jbeta primers. The assay was immunoSEQ multiplex PCR, and TCRdb's table has in-frame clones only and misses some. This sample has approximately 140,000 clones, with approximately 80% found just once. To note about this clone: Its antigen is not known.

The sequence derives from a middle-aged man in good health and CMV-seronegative. Sequencing was carried out using PBMCs. The V and J genes are TRBV21-1 and TRBJ2-7; the D call of TRBD1 is as the table states it, not checked on the DNA. TRBV21-1 is described as a pseudogene. The CDR3 DNA follows: TGTGCCAGCAGCAAAGTCCGACTCCGACAGAGCGATACCTACGAGCAGTACTTC. It encodes CASSKVRLRQSDTYEQYF.